At least ten counts were recorded for the clone carrying this T cell receptor (beta chain). What it binds is not known. The data were obtained in a study of T cells after yellow fever vaccination. Findings and limits, study-wide: Reappearance after the booster was seen for most primary-vaccination clones, at 95% to 96% CD4 and 75% to 90% CD8. The appearance of a small share of clonotypes in both CD4 and CD8 compartments was observed. From the bulk population, abundant clonotypes could contaminate and appear within FACS-sorted repertoires.

In making TCR cDNA, 5'RACE template switching added a universal primer site and UMIs to it. TCRdb processed the 5' RACE reads anew with MiXCR; each CDR3 protein has one entry. The data hold almost 70,000 distinct CDR3 sequences, with about 6% observed a single time. The CDR3 is made up of 14 amino acids. V was pared by 4 bases and J by 7 bases, with 10 bases of the junction left unmatched. The germline CDR1 and CDR2 sequences are SGHRS and YFSETQ. The chain links TRBV5-1 to TRBJ1-2; the match to TRBD1 covers 7 bases. The receptor was isolated from a man aged 18 to 29 who received the YFV17D yellow fever vaccine. Sequenced material: CD4+ T cells sorted from PBMCs, taken around 16 days after the first yellow fever vaccination. For the CDR3, the DNA is TGCGCCAGCAGCCTGGTGAGGGGGCAACTTGGCTACACCTTC. This gives the protein CASSLVRGQLGYTF.